Below, 10 T cell receptor beta chains from the same sample are listed, as sequenced in a study of T cells in Graves' hyperthyroidism and ophthalmopathy. Template material for amplifying TCR beta CDR3 regions consisted of RNA transcripts. Primed by the HTBI set, a first-round RT-PCR was run on the TCR CDR3. TCRdb recomputed calls from the multiplex PCR reads with MiXCR, one row per CDR3 protein. The table includes about 400,000 distinct CDR3 sequences, 13% detected once. Sequencing was done on a sample of blood. These receptors originate from a woman younger than 35 with Graves' hyperthyroidism.

Ten or more counts support this clonotype. The rearrangement joins TRBV6-1 to TRBJ1-6, with 11 bases fitting TRBD1. The CDR3 is 17 residues long. J was trimmed by 7 bases and V by 6 bases; bases with no gene match: 11. Looked up from germline, CDR1 is MNHNS and CDR2 is SASEGT. CDR3 region: CASSGQGAPPGNSPLHF. CDR3 nucleotides: TGTGCCAGCAGCGGACAGGGGGCGCCGCCAGGCAATTCACCCCTCCACTTT.

This clonotype showed up many times. The rearrangement links TRBV2 to TRBJ1-5, with D possibly TRBD1 on 5 matching bases. CDR3 length: 14 residues. Looked up from germline, CDR1 is SNHLY and CDR2 is FYNNEI. Trimming took 1 base from V and 8 from J, leaving 12 bases between them. The CDR3: CASSEEQVGEPQHF. DNA for the CDR3: TGTGCCAGCAGTGAAGAACAGGTTGGGGAGCCCCAGCATTTT.

In this sample, this clonotype turned up a few times. This could be a read error, since a much larger clone is one nucleotide away. The chain links TRBV29-1 to TRBJ2-1; D call uncertain. The CDR3 spans 16 residues. The V gene lost 7 bases and the J gene lost 4 bases, with 23 bases spanning the gap. Per germline, CDR1 SQVTM and CDR2 ANQGSEA. The CDR3 nucleotides are TGCAGCGCTGACGCCCCTGCGGCGACCTTTTACAATGAGCAGTTCTTC. This gives the protein CSADAPAATFYNEQFF.

This clonotype has a handful of counts. This rearrangement joins TRBV19 to TRBJ2-2; 10 nucleotides line up with TRBD2. Germline-derived CDR1 and CDR2 are LNHDA and SQIVND (reference sequence). Trimming cost V 7 bases and J 0 bases; bases outside gene matches: 2. The CDR3 loop spans 15 amino acids. This CDR3 is CASKTSGTNTGELFF. The CDR3 DNA reads TGTGCCAGTAAAACTAGCGGGACGAACACCGGGGAGCTGTTTTTT.

The chain joins TRBV9 to TRBJ2-7; perhaps D is TRBD1 or TRBD2 (5 bases each). The V gene lost 0 bases and the J gene lost 5 bases, with 6 bases spanning the gap. The CDR3 has 12 amino acids. CDR1 is SGDLS, CDR2 YYNGEE, per germline. In DNA, the CDR3 is TGTGCCAGCAGCGTAGGGGACGACGAGCAGTACTTC. It codes for CASSVGDDEQYF.

This clonotype was seen many times. The chain links TRBV12-3 or TRBV12-4 to TRBJ2-3; 12 positions match TRBD1. CDR3 length: 18 residues. The ends lost 6 bases at V and 2 bases at J; junction bases unmatched: 12. The CDR3: CASRAGTGGDFTTDTQYF. The CDR3 DNA reads as TGTGCCAGCAGAGCCGGGACAGGGGGCGACTTTACCACAGATACGCAGTATTTT.

The table lists this clonotype with many counts. This chain uses TRBV12-3 or TRBV12-4 with TRBJ1-3; D not resolved. Trimming shortened V by 3 bases and J by 0 bases, and 9 bases separated the two germline ends. The CDR3 totals 15 residues. CDR3 protein: CASSLGWGSGNTIYF. CDR3 nucleotide sequence: TGTGCCAGCAGTTTGGGCTGGGGCTCTGGAAACACCATATATTTT.

This clonotype was found a few times. This chain uses TRBV5-6 with TRBJ1-1; TRBD1 matches at 9 bases. Losses at the gene ends were 3 bases for V and 3 bases for J; bases not matched to a gene: 9. In germline, CDR1 is SGHDT, CDR2 YYEEEE. CDR3 length equals 16 residues. The DNA of the CDR3 is TGTGCCAGCAGCTATGGGGTAGGGACAGGGCACACTGAAGCTTTCTTT. Its translation is CASSYGVGTGHTEAFF.

The table lists this clonotype with a few counts. The genes are TRBV28 and TRBJ1-5; D is perhaps TRBD1 (5 bases). This CDR3 is built from 14 residues. From germline, CDR1 is MDHEN and CDR2 SYDVKM. V was shortened by 7 bases and J by 5 bases, with 15 bases between the two germline ends. The CDR3 loop reads CASTQGTRDQPQHF. In DNA, the CDR3 is TGTGCCAGCACTCAAGGGACCAGGGATCAGCCCCAGCATTTT.

The chain joins TRBV20-1 to TRBJ2-5; D may be TRBD1 (6 bases). Trimming removed 5 bases from V and 6 bases from J, with 19 bases in between. The CDR3 has 14 residues. The germline CDR1 and CDR2 sequences are DFQATT and SNEGSKA (reference sequence). CDR3 DNA: TGCAGTGCTCTTGACAGGAGGTCTCAAAAGACCCAGTACTTC. Its protein product is CSALDRRSQKTQYF.